The 27 T cell receptor beta chains in this list originate from one sample, sequenced in a study of Ad26.COV2.S vaccination and SARS-CoV-2 variants. Sequencing was performed with immunoSEQ multiplex PCR; in TCRdb, only in-frame clones are kept and a portion is missing. Of around 450,000 clones listed, nearly 90% are singletons. The treatment denotes: about 20 received Ad26.COV2.S at low or high dose, single or two shots; several received placebo; per-sample allocation not given. Sampling was done on day 63 after the first vaccine or placebo injection. Sequencing used peripheral blood, obtained in a trial of Ad26.COV2.S vaccine versus placebo. All receptors come from a person aged 18 to 59 who received the Ad26.COV2.S COVID-19 vaccine or a placebo.

V and J are TRBV2 and TRBJ2-2; D gene ambiguous. CDR1 SNHLY and CDR2 FYNNEI come from the germline V gene. This CDR3 has 13 amino acids. V shed 2 bases and J shed 7 bases, with 8 bases lying between them. DNA of the CDR3: TGTGCCAGCAGTGAAAACTGGAGCGGGGAGCTGTTTTTT. Translating it yields CASSENWSGELFF.

The chain carries TRBV6-5 and TRBJ1-1, with 7 bases aligning to TRBD1. The CDR3 length is 14 residues. CDR1 and CDR2 (germline): MNHEY, SVGAGI. V lost 5 bases, J lost 3 bases, and 6 bases stayed unmatched. The CDR3 nucleotides read TGTGCCAGCAGTCGACAGGGCGGGGACACTGAAGCTTTCTTT. Translation gives CASSRQGGDTEAFF.

The CDR3: CASSFYNRPEAFF. The CDR3 DNA is TGTGCCAGCAGTTTTTATAACAGACCAGAAGCTTTCTTT. The chain recombines TRBV27 with TRBJ1-1; unclear D gene. V was cut by 3 bases and J by 8 bases, with 13 bases left in between. Germline V gene sequence: CDR1 MNHEY, CDR2 SMNVEV (reference sequence). The CDR3 totals 13 residues.

The chain recombines TRBV6-1 with TRBJ1-2; D is ambiguous. V lost 5 bases to trimming and J lost 2 bases, with 9 bases between them. In germline, CDR1 is MNHNS, CDR2 SASEGT. There are 13 residues in the CDR3. The CDR3 here is CASSSGLNYGYTF. The CDR3 bases are TGTGCCAGCAGTTCGGGCTTGAACTATGGCTACACCTTC.

The V gene is TRBV28, the J gene TRBJ2-3; D is unclear. Trimming pared 4 bases from V and 4 bases from J, leaving 12 bases between. The CDR3 sequence is 14 residues long. Germline CDR1 MDHEN, CDR2 SYDVKM. The chain's CDR3 is CASSSLPVSDTQYF. As DNA, the CDR3 is TGTGCCAGCAGTTCCCTTCCGGTTTCAGATACGCAGTATTTT.

The V and J genes are TRBV5-8 and TRBJ1-5; D unclear. Germline lookup yields CDR1 SGHTS and CDR2 YDEGEE. This CDR3 has 12 residues. With 1 base removed from V and 7 bases from J, the gap between germline ends came to 6 bases. Here the CDR3 DNA reads TGTGCCAGCAGCTTGCGTTGGCAGCCCCAGCATTTT. This encodes CASSLRWQPQHF.

Only one count was recorded for this clone. CDR3 sequence (DNA): TGTGCCAGCAGCTTACGACCGGGGCCTCCAGATACGCAGTATTTT. Encoded protein: CASSLRPGPPDTQYF. The V gene is TRBV7-3, the J gene TRBJ2-3; the D gene could be TRBD1 or TRBD2 (5 bases each). The CDR3 is 15 amino acids. The germline V gene has CDR1 SGHTA and CDR2 FQGTGA. Trimming pared 2 bases from V and 4 bases from J, leaving 13 bases between.

The chain is built from TRBV27 and TRBJ1-2; D not resolved. V lost 4 bases and J lost 3, with 18 bases in between. Looked up from germline, CDR1 is MNHEY and CDR2 is SMNVEV (reference sequence). This CDR3 spans 16 amino acids. Written as DNA, the CDR3 is TGTGCCAGCAGTTCCTCCCCGGGAGCCGTCGACTATGGCTACACCTTC. The encoded protein is CASSSSPGAVDYGYTF.

The genes are TRBV6-2 or TRBV6-3 and TRBJ2-1; TRBD2 matches at 8 bases. Trimming took 6 bases from V and 4 from J; bases not matched to a gene: 11. The CDR3 consists of 16 residues. CDR1 is MNHEY, CDR2 SVGEGT, per germline. Here the CDR3 reads CASSDRIAGKYNEQFF. DNA of the CDR3: TGTGCCAGCAGCGACCGAATAGCGGGGAAGTACAATGAGCAGTTCTTC.

This chain joins TRBV19 and TRBJ2-1; D call uncertain. V was cut by 5 bases and J by 1 base, with 18 bases left in between. The CDR3 extends over 17 amino acids. Germline-derived CDR1 and CDR2 are LNHDA and SQIVND (reference sequence). CDR3: CASSYVGSSSSYNEQFF. The CDR3, as DNA: TGTGCCAGTAGTTATGTAGGGTCTAGTAGTTCCTACAATGAGCAGTTCTTC. Full variable domain (rest looked up from reference TRBV19 and TRBJ2-1): DGGITQSPKYLFRKEGQNVTLSCEQNLNHDAMYWYRQDPGQGLRLIYYSQIVNDFQKGDIAEGYSVSREKKESFPLTVTSAQKNPTAFYLCASSYVGSSSSYNEQFFGPGTRLTVL.

V and J are TRBV7-2 and TRBJ2-2; 9 nucleotides line up with TRBD1. This CDR3 contains 16 residues. V lost 7 bases and J lost 1; bases outside the gene matches: 7. Germline V gene lookup returns CDR1 SGHTA and CDR2 FQGNSA. The CDR3 protein is CASTDPGQGNTGELFF. The CDR3 DNA reads as TGTGCCAGCACGGACCCGGGACAGGGGAACACCGGGGAGCTGTTTTTT.

The chain uses TRBV19 and TRBJ1-5; D unresolved. This CDR3 has 15 residues. V lost 0 bases and J 2 bases, leaving 8 bases between the germline ends. CDR1 and CDR2 (germline): LNHDA, SQIVND (reference sequence). CDR3 residues: CASSIDAGGNQPQHF. The CDR3 DNA reads as TGTGCCAGTAGTATAGACGCTGGAGGCAATCAGCCCCAGCATTTT.

The chain carries TRBV5-6 and TRBJ1-2, with D maybe TRBD1 (6 bases). Looked up from germline, CDR1 is SGHDT and CDR2 is YYEEEE. CDR3 length: 16 residues. Trimming shortened V by 4 bases and J by 3 bases, and 19 bases separated the two germline ends. The CDR3, as DNA: TGTGCCAGCAGCCGGTGGGGGCAGGGGTTGGACTATGGCTACACCTTC. It codes for CASSRWGQGLDYGYTF. Supplemented by reference TRBV5-6 and TRBJ1-2, the full variable domain reads DAGVTQSPTHLIKTRGQQVTLRCSPKSGHDTVSWYQQALGQGPQFIFQYYEEEERQRGNFPDRFSGHQFPNYSSELNVNALLLGDSALYLCASSRWGQGLDYGYTFGSGTRLTVV.

The V and J genes are TRBV5-8 and TRBJ2-7; D is unresolved. Germline V gene lookup returns CDR1 SGHTS and CDR2 YDEGEE. This CDR3 has 12 residues. Between the trimmed V and J ends, which lost 6 bases and 3 bases, there was a span of 10 bases. The CDR3 loop reads CASTRINYEQYF. CDR3 DNA sequence: TGTGCCAGCACCCGGATCAACTACGAGCAGTACTTC.

This sequence joins TRBV29-1 and TRBJ2-1; 7 bases fit TRBD2. V lost 1 base to trimming and J lost 0 bases; unmatched junction nucleotides: 6. Germline CDR1 and CDR2: SQVTM and ANQGSEA. The CDR3 loop spans 16 amino acids. The DNA of the CDR3 is TGCAGCGTTGAAGGTCTGCGGGGGAGCTCCTACAATGAGCAGTTCTTC. It is translated as CSVEGLRGSSYNEQFF.

J is TRBJ2-7 and V is TRBV12-3 or TRBV12-4; D is unresolved. CDR3 length: 12 amino acids. The ends were cut back, 7 bases at V and 6 bases at J, with 13 bases in the middle. CDR3 in amino acids: CASTDLDGEQYF. The CDR3, as DNA: TGTGCCAGCACGGATCTGGACGGCGAGCAGTACTTC.

CDR3 residues: CATSDLGTEPYEQYV. The CDR3 bases are TGTGCCACCAGTGATTTGGGGACGGAGCCCTACGAGCAGTACGTC. The chain links TRBV24-1 to TRBJ2-7; D assignment may be TRBD1 or TRBD2 (5 bases each). Germline CDR1 is KGHDR and CDR2 is SFDVKD. CDR3 size: 15 residues. Deletions cut 0 bases from V and 2 bases from J, with 10 bases between.

The chain links TRBV11-2 to TRBJ1-4; 8 nucleotides align to TRBD1. Germline V CDR1 and CDR2: SGHAT, FQNNGV. The V and J ends lost 4 bases and 8 bases, in that order; junction bases with no gene match: 6. The CDR3 is made up of 14 amino acids. CDR3 protein: CASSSRGRGEKLFF. The CDR3 bases are TGTGCCAGCAGCTCCAGGGGGCGGGGAGAAAAACTGTTTTTT.

A single count supports this clone. A much larger clone differs by one base, so this may be a read error. At the DNA level, this CDR3 is encoded by other sequences in the same sample as well. This chain connects TRBV15 to TRBJ1-2, with 8 nucleotides matching TRBD1. V trimming: 1 base; J trimming: 5 bases; junction bases outside the gene matches: 0. CDR1 is LNHNV, CDR2 YYDKDF, per germline (reference sequence). The CDR3 sequence is 13 residues long. This CDR3 is CATSRGTGYGYTF. The CDR3 DNA reads as TGTGCCACCAGCAGAGGGACAGGGTATGGCTACACCTTC.

This clone showed up just a few times. V gene TRBV7-2 combines with J gene TRBJ1-6; 9 nucleotides align to TRBD1. CDR3 size: 14 residues. Germline CDR1 is SGHTA and CDR2 is FQGNSA. The J segment lost 7 bases and the V segment lost 3 bases, leaving 1 base of the junction unmatched. DNA for the CDR3: TGTGCCAGCAGCTTCGGGACAGGGAATTCACCCCTCCACTTT. It yields the protein CASSFGTGNSPLHF.

J is TRBJ1-4 and V is TRBV7-3; TRBD1 matches at 10 bases. CDR3 length equals 14 residues. Per germline, CDR1 SGHTA and CDR2 FQGTGA. Trimming at V came to 0 bases and at J to 8 bases, leaving 0 bases not matched to a gene. The CDR3 DNA is TGTGCCAGCAGCTTAACGGGACAGGGGGAAAAACTGTTTTTT. This gives the protein CASSLTGQGEKLFF.

This clone is a singleton in its sample. The chain uses TRBV25-1 and TRBJ2-1; D gene ambiguous. Trimming stripped 3 bases from V and 2 bases from J, with 5 bases between. Per the germline V gene, CDR1 is MGHDK and CDR2 is SYGVNS. This CDR3 has 13 amino acids. The CDR3: CASSEGTYNEQFF. The CDR3 DNA is TGTGCCAGCAGTGAGGGTACCTACAATGAGCAGTTCTTC.

The genes are TRBV5-1 and TRBJ2-2; TRBD2 might be the D (5 bases). CDR3 length: 14 amino acids. Trimming left V 4 bases short and J 5 bases short, with 12 bases between. The V gene's germline CDR1 is SGHRS and CDR2 YFSETQ. CDR3 amino acids: CASSRQTGTGELFF. The DNA of the CDR3 is TGCGCCAGCAGCCGCCAGACGGGGACCGGGGAGCTGTTTTTT.

Only a few counts were recorded for this clone. The chain couples TRBV7-2 to TRBJ1-2; the D gene is possibly TRBD1 (6 bases). The V gene lost 1 base and the J gene lost 2 bases, with 14 bases spanning the gap. The CDR3 is 16 amino acids. Germline CDR1 is SGHTA and CDR2 is FQGNSA. For the CDR3, the DNA is TGTGCCAGCAGCTTAGGAAGGGCCAGGGGCAACTATGGCTACACCTTC. This encodes CASSLGRARGNYGYTF.

The genes are TRBV11-3 and TRBJ2-7, with a weak D call TRBD1 (5 bases). Trimming took off 3 bases at V and 0 bases at J, with 12 bases between the two ends. The germline CDR1 and CDR2 sequences are SGHNT and YENEEA. The CDR3 runs 15 residues. CDR3 in DNA: TGTGCCAGCAGCTTGCAGGGATTTGGCTCCTACGAGCAGTACGTC. Translating gives CASSLQGFGSYEQYV.

This chain connects TRBV29-1 to TRBJ2-3; D may be TRBD1 or TRBD2 (6 bases each). Germline-derived CDR1 and CDR2 are SQVTM and ANQGSEA. The V and J ends lost 8 bases and 5 bases respectively, with 17 bases between them. CDR3 length equals 13 residues. As DNA, the CDR3 is TGCAGCCCGGGTGGGGGGCTGAGAGATACGCAGTATTTT. It codes for CSPGGGLRDTQYF.

The genes are TRBV7-3 and TRBJ2-3; no definite D call. Germline loops: CDR1 SGHTA, CDR2 FQGTGA. This CDR3 is built from 14 residues. V was cut by 5 bases and J by 0 bases, with 9 bases left in between. This CDR3 reads CASSLDRSTDTQYF. The DNA for the CDR3 is TGTGCCAGCAGCCTCGACCGTAGCACAGATACGCAGTATTTT.